This TCR beta chain was documented in a study of shared clonotypes between healthy human individuals. The germline V gene encodes CDR1 MDHEN and CDR2 SYDVKM. J gave up 8 bases and V 3 bases, and 8 bases lay outside the gene matches. The CDR3 length is 14 residues. Recent acute infections and vaccinations were absent in the healthy HIV-negative adult donors. Across several immunoSEQ plates, the genomic DNA of each subset was split evenly. Repertoires were generated with immunoSEQ multiplex PCR, while TCRdb's copy carries only in-frame clones and drops some. The table has approximately 2,300,000 clones, 80% to 95% seen once.

The chain combines TRBV28 with TRBJ1-2, with TRBD1 matching 8 bases. This sequence originates from a man aged 18-30 years in good health. Some clones in this sample may be carry-over from other donors' samples. Sequenced input: naive CD4+ T cells from PBMCs. Subset given: CD45RA+ positively selected. DNA for the CDR3: TGTGCCAGCAGTTTCTCGACAGGGGCTGTGGGCTACACCTTC. It codes for CASSFSTGAVGYTF.